This TCR beta chain comes out of a study of cytomegalovirus exposure and HLA in healthy donors. Whole-study findings and limits: Reports described diagnosis of cytomegalovirus status by the classifier as highly specific and sensitive.

Both 60 Vbeta primers and 13 Jbeta primers went into the PCR. TCRdb keeps only in-frame clones here, not all; method: immunoSEQ multiplex PCR. The sample contains some 130,000 clones, roughly 80% of which appear only once. Germline V gene lookup returns CDR1 MDHEN and CDR2 SYDVKM. V lost 2 bases and J lost 0; bases outside the gene matches: 6. The CDR3 has 16 amino acids. With respect to this clone: Its specificity is not known.

V and J are TRBV28 and TRBJ1-2; TRBD1 agrees at 7 bases. The origin of this receptor is a male donor in good health and CMV-seronegative. Sequencing used PBMCs. The CDR3, as DNA: TGTGCCAGCAGTTTAGTCGGGACAGACACTAACTATGGCTACACCTTC. Protein sequence: CASSLVGTDTNYGYTF.